A single sample is the source of the 8 T cell receptor beta chains below, sequenced in a study of T cell responses to AZD1222 COVID-19 vaccine. Some clones are missing from TCRdb's copy, which holds only in-frame ones; the method was immunoSEQ multiplex PCR. The sample contains 150,000 to 200,000 clones, 90% to 95% of which appear only once. Material: peripheral blood, obtained 28 days after the second AZD1222 dose. These receptors were obtained from an adult who received the AZD1222 COVID-19 vaccine.

The CDR3, as DNA: TGTGCCAGCAGCCCGGTGTTGGACACAGATACGCAGTATTTT. Translation: CASSPVLDTDTQYF. The V call is TRBV6-5, the J call TRBJ2-3; D unresolved. Per the germline V gene, CDR1 is MNHEY and CDR2 is SVGAGI. V was trimmed by 6 bases and J by 2 bases, leaving 12 bases between them. The CDR3 covers 14 residues.

The V and J genes are TRBV10-2 and TRBJ2-2; D uncertain. The CDR3 spans 15 residues. Germline V gene sequence: CDR1 WSHSY, CDR2 SAAADI. V lost 6 bases and J 5 bases, leaving 16 bases between the germline ends. CDR3 residues: CASRDGVGDTGELFF. The CDR3 nucleotides read TGCGCCAGCAGGGACGGAGTAGGCGATACCGGGGAGCTGTTTTTT.

This clone appeared a single time. The rearrangement links TRBV5-1 to TRBJ1-5, with D possibly matching TRBD1 (6 bases). Per germline, CDR1 SGHRS and CDR2 YFSETQ. With 4 bases removed from V and 3 bases from J, the gap between germline ends came to 14 bases. The CDR3 is 15 residues long. CDR3: CASSPAGHHNQPQHF. The CDR3 DNA sequence: TGCGCCAGCAGCCCGGCGGGACACCACAATCAGCCCCAGCATTTT.

This chain joins TRBV6-2 or TRBV6-3 and TRBJ2-7; 12 bases are shared with TRBD2. The germline V gene encodes CDR1 MNHEY and CDR2 SVGEGT. The CDR3 runs 16 residues. The trim removed 5 bases at V and 2 bases at J, leaving 7 bases unmatched. As DNA, the CDR3 is TGTGCCAGCAGTCTTGGGACTAGCGGGCTTCCCTACGAGCAGTACTTC. It translates to CASSLGTSGLPYEQYF.

V gene TRBV5-1 combines with J gene TRBJ1-2; tentatively, D is TRBD1 (5 bases). The CDR3 runs 16 residues. The germline V and J ends were trimmed by 5 bases and 7 bases, with 24 bases remaining between them. CDR1 is SGHRS and CDR2 is YFSETQ in the germline V gene. CDR3 amino acids: CASRRLQDTGLGGYTF. In nucleotides, the CDR3 is TGCGCCAGCAGAAGGCTCCAGGACACCGGGTTAGGTGGCTACACCTTC. The full variable domain, its missing parts supplied by reference TRBV5-1 and TRBJ1-2, is KAGVTQTPRYLIKTRGQQVTLSCSPISGHRSVSWYQQTPGQGLQFLFEYFSETQRNKGNFPGRFSGRQFSNSRSEMNVSTLELGDSALYLCASRRLQDTGLGGYTFGSGTRLTVV.

The V and J genes are TRBV4-3 and TRBJ2-7; D unclear. CDR1 and CDR2 (germline): LGHNA, YSLEER. The CDR3 consists of 15 residues. The V end lost 4 bases, the J end lost 2 bases, and 15 bases lay between the germline ends. CDR3 DNA sequence: TGCGCCAGCAGCCGAAACTTGGGTGGCCCCTACGAGCAGTACTTC. Residues: CASSRNLGGPYEQYF.

This clone was detected a few times. The V gene is TRBV7-2, the J gene TRBJ1-4, with 7 positions matching TRBD1. The V segment lost 2 bases and the J segment 0 bases; nucleotides outside the gene matches: 3. Germline CDR1 and CDR2: SGHTA and FQGNSA. The CDR3 is 16 amino acids. CDR3 coding DNA: TGTGCCAGCAGCTTACTCGGGACAGCAACTAATGAAAAACTGTTTTTT. Encoded protein: CASSLLGTATNEKLFF.

The chain employs TRBV6-1 and TRBJ1-4; D not resolved. V was trimmed by 2 bases and J by 4 bases, leaving 5 bases between them. This CDR3 is built from 13 residues. CDR1 is MNHNS, CDR2 SASEGT, per germline. The CDR3 DNA follows: TGTGCCAGCAGTGAAAGGCGTAATGAAAAACTGTTTTTT. It yields the protein CASSERRNEKLFF.